This TCR beta chain came from a study of blood T cell repertoires in COVID-19 (dated by TCRdb to 2020 to 2021). Concerning the study at large: The collaborator samples originated in the United States, Italy and Spain and spanned the acute and convalescent phases of COVID-19. The material from the prospective study consisted of cDNA or gDNA derived from T cells, B-cell-depleted T cells, or PBMCs. Subjects who had been exposed to COVID-19, were actively infected with it, or had recovered from it provided the deeply sampled blood TCRbeta repertoires that made up the dataset. A freely available public database, intended as a resource for researchers studying the immune response to SARS-CoV-2, is where the repertoires were released. The samples were drawn from two sources: the first 160 participants of the ongoing ImmuneRACE study, and 1,254 subjects contributed by 6 global collaborators. The sample metadata nearly always contained a de-identified subject ID, COVID-19 status, age in years and sex. Where available, HLA class I and class II types were obtained from metadata supplied by the sample provider rather than from assay-based typing. General conclusions and limits of the study: Clinical and demographic metadata were provided uncurated, with the amount varying by source and participant.

In the case of this clone: Its antigen target is currently unknown. The sample holds no much larger clone one base away, and base qualities are not on file.

Collaborating institutions collected whole blood in K2EDTA tubes following their own protocols. For TCRbeta analysis, collaborator samples were shipped as frozen whole blood, as isolated PBMCs, or as DNA extracted from either sample type. The immunoSEQ Assay, a bias-controlled multiplex PCR, was used to amplify TCRbeta CDR3 regions from genomic DNA. Per the source publication's procedure: The number of nucleated cells in each sample was estimated by amplification of reference gene primers within the assay. To quantify the absolute abundance of each unique TCRbeta CDR3 rearrangement, sequence reads were collapsed and filtered. Productive Simpson clonality was computed per sample as the square root of Simpson's diversity index over productive rearrangements. What TCRdb holds here is the immuneACCESS table cut down to in-frame rearrangements. Part of the clones is not present; checked against another copy, under half of the missing clones reflect an unresolved V gene, and the others are unexplained. That table supplies the V and J calls and clone size; D and trimming were determined from the DNA. A total of some 100,000 clones appear in this sample, around 85% of them only once. Together, the top ten hold around 1.9% of the sample.

The V and J ends are trimmed by 7 bases and 2 bases, leaving 12 bases between them. In the germline V gene, CDR1 corresponds to SNHLY and CDR2 to FYNNEI. The CDR3 contains 14 residues, cysteine and phenylalanine counted. This entry keeps only the CDR3 DNA: 42 bases, framed from base 1. The rearrangement joined TRBV2 to TRBJ1-5; perhaps TRBD1 is the D gene, with 5 bases matching. The clonotype comes from a woman in her sixties or seventies with active or convalescent COVID-19. The source material was peripheral blood. CDR3 reads: CASTMVGGNQPQHF. The nucleotide sequence is TGTGCCAGCACTATGGTAGGGGGCAATCAGCCCCAGCATTTT.